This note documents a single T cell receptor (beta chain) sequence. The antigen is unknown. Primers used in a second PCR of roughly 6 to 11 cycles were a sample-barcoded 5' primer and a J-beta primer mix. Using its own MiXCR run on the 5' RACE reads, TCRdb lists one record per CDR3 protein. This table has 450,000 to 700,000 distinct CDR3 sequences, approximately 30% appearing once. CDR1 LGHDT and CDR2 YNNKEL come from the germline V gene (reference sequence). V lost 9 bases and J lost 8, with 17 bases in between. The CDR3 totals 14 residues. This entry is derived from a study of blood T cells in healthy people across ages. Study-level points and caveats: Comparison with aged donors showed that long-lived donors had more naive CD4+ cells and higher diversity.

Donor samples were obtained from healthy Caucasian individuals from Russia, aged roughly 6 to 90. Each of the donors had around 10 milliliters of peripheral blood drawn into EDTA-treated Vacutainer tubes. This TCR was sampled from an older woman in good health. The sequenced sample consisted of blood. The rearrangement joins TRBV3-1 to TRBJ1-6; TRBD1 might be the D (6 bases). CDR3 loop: CASDTGIRDSPLHF. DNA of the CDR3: TGTGCCAGTGATACAGGGATTCGGGATTCACCCCTCCACTTT.